Sequencing of this T cell receptor beta chain was carried out in a study of CD8 T cells in Susac syndrome. Reverse transcription of about 0.5 to 1 ug RNA used random hexamers. immunoSEQ multiplex PCR amplified TCR beta CDR3 across 54 Vbeta, 13 Jbeta. TCRdb itself ran the immunoSEQ multiplex PCR reads through MiXCR, one entry per CDR3 protein. The sample consists of about 250,000 distinct CDR3 sequences, 85% to 95% of them appearing once. This CDR3 spans 15 amino acids. Trimming cost V 4 bases and J 4 bases; bases outside gene matches: 6. CDR1 and CDR2 (germline): DFQATT, SNEGSKA (reference sequence). V and J are TRBV20-1 and TRBJ2-3; TRBD2 matches 12 bases. Sequencing was done on a sample of CD4+ T cells from PBMCs. This TCR was recovered from a human donor with multiple sclerosis. CDR3 residues: CSATRLAGVSDTQYF. In DNA, the CDR3 is TGCAGTGCTACCCGACTAGCGGGAGTATCAGATACGCAGTATTTT.